Described below is a single T cell receptor (beta chain) sequence and its context. The germline V gene has CDR1 SGHTA and CDR2 FQGNSA. The CDR3 loop spans 14 amino acids. V lost 1 base, J lost 2 bases, and 1 base stayed unmatched. This record belongs to a study of shared T cell receptors in the human thymus. TCRdb's copy holds only in-frame clones and misses some; the assay was immunoSEQ multiplex PCR. The sample has about 610,000 clones, 85% to 90% seen once. The same data also went into a second study, on human thymus T cells. In that study: Immunologically healthy infants in Finland undergoing congenital heart defect surgery were the donors.

This clonotype was sampled from a boy under three years old with a congenital heart defect. What was sequenced was thymocytes. The rearrangement links TRBV7-2 to TRBJ2-7, with 8 nucleotides matching TRBD2. CDR3 DNA sequence: TGTGCCAGCAGCTTAGAGCGGGGGCCCTACGAGCAGTACTTC. This codes for CASSLERGPYEQYF.